The T cell receptor (beta chain) described here comes from a study of blood T cell repertoires in COVID-19. Overall study context: Spain, Italy and the United States supplied samples that represented acute and convalescent COVID-19. Sources were T cells, B-cell-depleted T cells, or PBMCs; the material itself was cDNA or gDNA.

Original methodology: Reference gene primer amplification yielded estimated nucleated cell counts. Produced via immunoSEQ multiplex PCR; TCRdb's table is partial and in-frame only. That table is the source of V, J and clone size, and D and trimming were worked out from the DNA. The table lists 200,000 to 250,000 clones, 75% to 90% of them singletons. The germline gives CDR1 MDHEN, CDR2 SYDVKM. The CDR3 is 12 amino acids. The V gene lost 5 bases and the J gene lost 8 bases, with 12 bases spanning the gap. During active infection, Seattle patients enrolled and were then monitored through disease. Sequenced material: peripheral blood. The TCR was taken from a woman between 65 and 79 years old with COVID-19, enrolled during active disease. The V and J genes are TRBV28 and TRBJ1-1, with D uncertain. CDR3 sequence: CASSLNRREAFF. CDR3 coding DNA: TGTGCCAGCAGTCTCAATCGTCGGGAAGCTTTCTTT.